This T cell receptor (beta chain) was retrieved from a study of cytomegalovirus exposure and HLA in healthy donors. The PCR was carried out with 60 Vbeta primers and 13 Jbeta primers. Data came from immunoSEQ multiplex PCR; TCRdb stores just in-frame clones and leaves some out. The profile shows about 160,000 clones, approximately 80% of them singletons. Germline-derived CDR1 and CDR2 are GTSNPN and SVGIG (reference sequence). The CDR3 totals 14 residues. J gave up 3 bases and V 5 bases, and 8 bases lay outside the gene matches. The sample was PBMCs. The TCR was taken from a man aged 25 to 40 in good health and CMV-seronegative. The V call is TRBV30, the J call TRBJ2-7, with 9 bases matching TRBD1. The CDR3 DNA follows: TGTGCCTGGGCAACAGGGGGCGTAGGCTACGAGCAGTACTTC. As protein: CAWATGGVGYEQYF.